These 14 T cell receptor beta chains originate from one sample sequenced in a study of blood T cell repertoires in COVID-19 (dated by TCRdb to the early 2020s). Library creation used the immunoSEQ multiplex PCR assay. TCRdb took over this immuneACCESS table, retaining in-frame rearrangements with V and J assigned. Such tables are incomplete; in checked studies, under half of the missing clones stem from an unresolved V gene, and the remainder is unexplained. For this sample the table gives some 170,000 clones, of which approximately 80% were detected only once. 8.1% of the sample lies in the top ten. The sequenced sample was peripheral blood. The source of these receptors is a man between 60 and 75 years old with acute or convalescent COVID-19.

The sample holds a few counts of this clone. The chain is built from TRBV7-9 and TRBJ1-6, with 10 bases identical to TRBD1. The germline V gene has CDR1 SEHNR and CDR2 FQNEAQ (reference sequence). Trimming removed 5 bases from V and 10 bases from J; junction bases left unmatched: 5. The CDR3 is 14 residues long. The CDR3 loop is CASSPWTGGSPLHF. CDR3 bases: TGTGCCAGCAGCCCTTGGACAGGGGGATCACCCCTCCACTTT.

This chain connects TRBV2 to TRBJ1-1; D is possibly TRBD1 (5 bases). Germline CDR1 reads SNHLY; CDR2 reads FYNNEI. The V end was cut by 7 bases, the J end by 3 bases, with 9 bases between. The CDR3 consists of 12 residues. Written as DNA, the CDR3 is TGTGCCAGCATGGCAGGGTACACTGAAGCTTTCTTT. Its translation is CASMAGYTEAFF.

This clone has just one count. This chain connects TRBV6-2 or TRBV6-3 to TRBJ2-5; D unresolved. The ends were cut back, 7 bases at V and 1 base at J, with 13 bases in the middle. The CDR3 has 14 amino acids. Germline V gene sequence: CDR1 MNHEY, CDR2 SVGEGT. The CDR3 here is CASTPFEIQETQYF. The CDR3 coding sequence is TGTGCCAGCACCCCTTTTGAGATCCAAGAGACCCAGTACTTC.

V and J are TRBV10-3 and TRBJ2-5; TRBD2 is a possible D gene (5 bases). V was clipped by 0 bases and J by 1 base, with 9 bases between them. Germline lookup yields CDR1 ENHRY and CDR2 SYGVKD. The CDR3 is 15 amino acids. CDR3 in DNA: TGTGCCATCAGTGAGTCGGAGCGGCCCCAAGAGACCCAGTACTTC. Translating it yields CAISESERPQETQYF.

V usage is TRBV6-5 and J usage is TRBJ1-2; 7 bases map to TRBD1. Germline values: CDR1 MNHEY, CDR2 SVGAGI. CDR3 length equals 14 residues. V trimming: 0 bases; J trimming: 5 bases; junction bases outside the gene matches: 3. CDR3 residues: CASSYSAGGYGYTF. CDR3 nucleotide sequence: TGTGCCAGCAGTTACTCGGCAGGGGGGTATGGCTACACCTTC.

The chain combines TRBV27 with TRBJ2-3; D perhaps matches TRBD1 (6 bases). The CDR3 length is 16 residues. Germline lookup yields CDR1 MNHEY and CDR2 SMNVEV (reference sequence). V lost 2 bases and J lost 4, with 16 bases in between. CDR3 DNA: TGTGCCAGCAGTTTAAAGTGGGGGCAGGGTTCAGATACGCAGTATTTT. It codes for CASSLKWGQGSDTQYF.

The chain employs TRBV5-6 and TRBJ2-5; 12 positions match TRBD1. This CDR3 has 14 residues. V lost 4 bases to trimming and J lost 5 bases; unmatched junction nucleotides: 3. CDR1 is SGHDT and CDR2 is YYEEEE in the germline V gene. The CDR3 sequence: CASSPGTGGETQYF. For the CDR3, the DNA is TGTGCCAGCAGCCCCGGGACAGGGGGCGAGACCCAGTACTTC.

This chain uses TRBV29-1 with TRBJ2-3, with 8 nucleotides matching TRBD1. CDR1 and CDR2 (germline): SQVTM, ANQGSEA. Trimming at V came to 5 bases and at J to 1 base, leaving 5 bases not matched to a gene. The CDR3 spans 14 residues. CDR3 nucleotide sequence: TGCAGCGTTCGACAGGGGTGGGGCACAGATACGCAGTATTTT. Protein product: CSVRQGWGTDTQYF.

The chain combines TRBV5-6 with TRBJ1-2; D is ambiguous. V was shortened by 0 bases and J by 1 base, with 13 bases between the two germline ends. Per the germline V gene, CDR1 is SGHDT and CDR2 is YYEEEE. This CDR3 contains 16 residues. The CDR3 nucleotides read TGTGCCAGCAGCTTGGCGGCGGCCCTATATAACTATGGCTACACCTTC. This sequence encodes CASSLAAALYNYGYTF. Variable domain in full (rest from reference TRBV5-6 and TRBJ1-2): DAGVTQSPTHLIKTRGQQVTLRCSPKSGHDTVSWYQQALGQGPQFIFQYYEEEERQRGNFPDRFSGHQFPNYSSELNVNALLLGDSALYLCASSLAAALYNYGYTFGSGTRLTVV.

This sequence joins TRBV4-1 and TRBJ2-5; D is undetermined. The V end lost 0 bases, the J end lost 1 base, and 9 bases lay between the germline ends. The CDR3 extends over 15 amino acids. The germline gives CDR1 MGHRA, CDR2 YSYEKL. The CDR3 loop is CASSQDPPGQETQYF. CDR3 nucleotides: TGCGCCAGCAGCCAAGATCCACCAGGCCAAGAGACCCAGTACTTC.

The rearrangement uses TRBV5-1 and TRBJ1-6; 8 bases map to TRBD1. This CDR3 is built from 16 residues. Per germline, CDR1 SGHRS and CDR2 YFSETQ. V gave up 4 bases and J gave up 6 bases; unmatched junction bases: 9. The CDR3 sequence: CASSPTTGESNSPLHF. For the CDR3, the DNA is TGCGCCAGCAGCCCAACGACAGGGGAATCTAATTCACCCCTCCACTTT.

V gene TRBV6-5 combines with J gene TRBJ1-2; D is ambiguous. The CDR3 sequence is 12 residues long. V lost 5 bases and J 7 bases, leaving 11 bases between the germline ends. Germline V gives CDR1 MNHEY, CDR2 SVGAGI. Here the CDR3 reads CASSPAGRGYTF. The CDR3 DNA sequence: TGTGCCAGCAGTCCGGCAGGTCGTGGCTACACCTTC.

V is TRBV2 and J is TRBJ1-2; TRBD1 is a possible D gene (5 bases). Germline CDR1 reads SNHLY; CDR2 reads FYNNEI. This CDR3 has 15 residues. V lost 5 bases, J lost 0 bases, and 13 bases lay in between. Here the CDR3 reads CASSTRPGSNYGYTF. The CDR3 DNA sequence: TGTGCCAGCAGTACCCGACCAGGGTCTAACTATGGCTACACCTTC.

V is TRBV18 and J is TRBJ2-7, with a tentative D call TRBD1 (5 bases). CDR1 and CDR2 from the germline V gene are KGHSH and LQKENI. CDR3 length equals 15 residues. V was cut by 4 bases and J by 0 bases, with 13 bases left in between. CDR3 DNA: TGTGCCAGCTCACTAGGCGACAGCCGCTCCTACGAGCAGTACTTC. Its protein product is CASSLGDSRSYEQYF.